A selection of T cell receptor beta chains follows, all from one sample in a study of shared clonotypes between healthy human individuals. Assay used: immunoSEQ multiplex PCR; TCRdb lists only in-frame clones, some missing. The profile shows about 520,000 clones, 81% of them singletons. Sample: PBMCs. These receptors originate from a woman in her thirties or forties in good health. Some clones in this sample may be carry-over from other donors' samples. The CDR3 runs from the conserved cysteine through the conserved F or W. The D gene is left open where the match is weak. The size entry is marked missing in some rows and otherwise reads once, few, many or a size class.

>NA|NA|TRBJ2-7|TRBV29-1
CSVALDGYEQYF
TGCAGCGTTGCCCTGGACGGCTACGAGCAGTACTTC
>NA|NA|TRBJ2-1|TRBV20-1
CSAREDSEQFF
TGCAGTGCTAGAGAGGATTCCGAGCAGTTCTTC
>NA|NA|TRBJ2-3|TRBV7-2
CASSWRRSTDTQYF
TGTGCCAGCAGCTGGCGGCGGAGCACAGATACGCAGTATTTT
>NA|TRBD1|TRBJ1-1|TRBV30
CAWSVLQGYGGNTEAFF
TGTGCCTGGAGTGTCTTACAGGGGTACGGAGGGAACACTGAAGCTTTCTTT
>few|TRBD1|TRBJ1-5|TRBV2
CASDRGQAYSNQPQHF
TGTGCCAGCGACAGGGGGCAGGCATATAGCAATCAGCCCCAGCATTTT
>NA|NA|TRBJ2-7|TRBV5-4
CASSFGAGEQYF
TGTGCCAGCAGCTTTGGGGCGGGCGAGCAGTACTTC
>many|NA|TRBJ1-2|TRBV29-1
CSVNEDGGGNYGYTF
TGCAGCGTTAATGAGGACGGCGGGGGTAACTATGGCTACACCTTC
>once|TRBD1|TRBJ1-2|TRBV4-1
CASSQVPQGARGYTF
TGCGCCAGCAGCCAAGTTCCACAGGGGGCGCGGGGCTACACCTTC
>NA|NA|TRBJ2-2|TRBV7-2
CASSLFGTGELFF
TGTGCCAGCAGCTTATTTGGGACCGGGGAGCTGTTTTTT
>NA|TRBD1|TRBJ2-3|TRBV7-9
CASSLVKGARDTQYF
TGTGCCAGCAGCTTAGTGAAGGGGGCACGGGATACGCAGTATTTT
>NA|NA|TRBJ2-6|TRBV28
CASKPGVSGANVLTF
TGTGCCAGCAAACCAGGGGTCTCTGGGGCCAACGTCCTGACTTTC
>NA|NA|TRBJ2-3|TRBV5-5
CASSLVSGGTDTQYF
TGTGCCAGCAGCTTGGTTAGCGGCGGCACAGATACGCAGTATTTT
>NA|NA|TRBJ1-4|TRBV19
CASSINGNEKLFF
TGTGCCAGTAGTATAAATGGTAATGAAAAACTGTTTTTT
>NA|NA|TRBJ2-1|TRBV7-9
CASSSQSSYNEQFF
TGTGCCAGCAGCTCCCAGAGCTCCTACAATGAGCAGTTCTTC
>NA|NA|TRBJ2-3|TRBV11-1
CASSLGSTDTQYF
TGTGCCAGCAGCTTAGGTAGCACAGATACGCAGTATTTT
>NA|NA|TRBJ2-7|TRBV4-3
CASSQGGGSYEQYF
TGCGCCAGCAGCCAAGGAGGAGGATCCTACGAGCAGTACTTC
>NA|NA|TRBJ1-5|TRBV7-9
CASSENSNQPQHF
TGTGCCAGCAGCGAAAATAGCAATCAGCCCCAGCATTTT
>NA|NA|TRBJ1-1|TRBV28
CASSQDQAVAFF
TGTGCCAGCAGCCAGGATCAGGCGGTGGCTTTCTTT
>NA|TRBD2|TRBJ2-7|TRBV28
CASSLVGPGLAGTYEQYF
TGTGCCAGCAGTTTAGTGGGTCCGGGACTAGCGGGCACCTACGAGCAGTACTTC
>NA|NA|TRBJ2-2|TRBV11-3
CASCPSVNTGELFF
TGTGCCAGCTGCCCTAGCGTTAACACCGGGGAGCTGTTTTTT
>NA|TRBD1|TRBJ2-7|TRBV19
CASRPGQGAFYEQYF
TGTGCCAGCAGACCCGGACAGGGGGCGTTCTACGAGCAGTACTTC
>few|NA|TRBJ1-2|TRBV9
CASSVEGSGYGYGYTF
TGTGCCAGCAGCGTCGAAGGGTCAGGGTATGGCTATGGCTACACCTTC
>NA|NA|TRBJ2-7|TRBV5-1
CASSVRDPQSYEQYF
TGCGCCAGCAGCGTCCGGGACCCGCAATCCTACGAGCAGTACTTC
>NA|NA|TRBJ2-5|TRBV6-5
CASSQSQETQYF
TGTGCCAGCAGCCAATCCCAAGAGACCCAGTACTTC
>NA|NA|TRBJ2-3|TRBV7-8
CASSLGENADTQYF
TGTGCCAGCAGCTTAGGGGAGAATGCAGATACGCAGTATTTT
>NA|TRBD2|TRBJ2-7|TRBV4-3
CASSQGGTSGSYEQYF
TGCGCCAGCAGCCAGGGGGGGACTAGCGGCTCCTACGAGCAGTACTTC
>NA|NA|TRBJ2-7|TRBV27
CASSLRVGQGYFNEQYF
TGTGCCAGCAGTTTGAGAGTGGGGCAGGGGTATTTCAACGAGCAGTACTTC
>NA|NA|TRBJ2-3|TRBV4-1
CASSQVVSFTDTQYF
TGCGCCAGCAGCCAGGTGGTCAGTTTCACAGATACGCAGTATTTT
>NA|NA|TRBJ2-7|TRBV7-2
CASSLVGGTEQYF
TGTGCCAGCAGCTTAGTCGGAGGGACCGAGCAGTACTTC
>NA|TRBD2|TRBJ2-1|TRBV4-2
CASSQDAGGSYNEQFF
TGTGCCAGCAGCCAAGATGCGGGAGGGTCCTACAATGAGCAGTTCTTC
>NA|NA|TRBJ2-7|TRBV15
CATSRQGGEQYF
TGTGCCACCAGCAGACAGGGGGGAGAGCAGTACTTC
>few|TRBD2|TRBJ2-2|TRBV5-4
CASSPGGRGQGTGELFF
TGTGCCAGCAGCCCAGGCGGGAGGGGGCAGGGCACCGGGGAGCTGTTTTTT
>few|TRBD1|TRBJ2-3|TRBV5-1
CASSGGDTDTQYF
TGCGCCAGCTCAGGGGGCGACACAGATACGCAGTATTTT
>NA|NA|TRBJ2-5|TRBV18
CASSPQVPGARETQYF
TGTGCCAGCTCACCCCAAGTCCCGGGGGCCAGGGAGACCCAGTACTTC
>NA|TRBD2|TRBJ2-7|TRBV29-1
CSVRGAGGAYEQYF
TGCAGCGTCCGAGGGGCGGGGGGGGCCTACGAGCAGTACTTC
>NA|NA|TRBJ2-1|TRBV5-1
CASSFAGGTEQFF
TGCGCCAGCAGCTTTGCCGGCGGGACTGAGCAGTTCTTC
>NA|NA|TRBJ2-7|TRBV29-1
CSAWVGAGEQYF
TGCAGCGCGTGGGTGGGGGCAGGGGAGCAGTACTTC
>NA|NA|TRBJ1-4|TRBV14
CASSQQGYNEKLFF
TGTGCCAGCAGCCAACAGGGTTATAATGAAAAACTGTTTTTT
>NA|NA|TRBJ2-7|TRBV25-1
CASSESRGGTHEQYF
TGTGCCAGCAGTGAATCTCGGGGAGGTACCCACGAGCAGTACTTC
>few|NA|TRBJ1-1|TRBV7-2
CASSSSTGGAYTEAFF
TGTGCCAGCAGCTCCTCAACCGGGGGCGCTTACACTGAAGCTTTCTTT
>NA|TRBD2|TRBJ2-7|TRBV4-1
CASSQDASGRRNEQYF
TGCGCCAGCAGCCAAGACGCCAGCGGGAGAAGGAACGAGCAGTACTTC
>NA|TRBD2|TRBJ2-2|TRBV7-9
CASSLGEGVATGELFF
TGTGCCAGCAGCTTAGGGGAGGGTGTCGCGACCGGGGAGCTGTTTTTT
>NA|TRBD2|TRBJ2-1|TRBV4-2
CASSIGLADNEQFF
TGTGCCAGCAGCATAGGACTAGCGGACAATGAGCAGTTCTTC